Each of the 5 T cell receptor beta chains below was sequenced from the same sample in a study of control samples from healthy donors and cancer patients. Profiling relied on immunoSEQ multiplex PCR, and the TCRdb table lists in-frame clones only, not all of them. The table shows 100,000 to 150,000 clones, with 80% to 95% occurring only once. Sequencing was carried out using PBMCs. The receptors were gathered from an older man with head and neck cancer.

This chain links TRBV6-5 with TRBJ1-1; the D is unclear. This CDR3 region has 11 residues. Trimming cost V 6 bases and J 9 bases, with 11 bases left between them. The germline V gene encodes CDR1 MNHEY and CDR2 SVGAGI. DNA for the CDR3: TGTGCCAGCAGCTCCGGGAGCCAAGCTTTCTTT. This translates into CASSSGSQAFF.

In the case of this clone: The conserved phenylalanine or tryptophan is not found at the CDR3 terminus, so this likely reflects a read error. V gene TRBV10-3 combines with J gene TRBJ1-5; the D is unclear. Germline values: CDR1 ENHRY, CDR2 SYGVKD. The CDR3 extends over 15 amino acids. Trimming removed 2 bases from V and 1 base from J, with 9 bases in between. The CDR3 here is CAISETAGSNQPQHL. CDR3 DNA sequence: TGTGCCATCAGTGAGACTGCCGGCAGCAATCAGCCCCAGCATCTT.

The chain links TRBV11-2 to TRBJ1-2; D gene ambiguous. In germline, CDR1 is SGHAT, CDR2 FQNNGV. The germline V and J ends were trimmed by 3 bases and 4 bases, with 6 bases remaining between them. The CDR3 consists of 12 residues. The CDR3 reads CASSFQAYGYTF. DNA of the CDR3: TGTGCCAGCAGCTTCCAGGCCTATGGCTACACCTTC.

The chain recombines TRBV6-1 with TRBJ2-5; 11 bases line up with TRBD2. CDR3 size: 14 residues. In germline, CDR1 is MNHNS, CDR2 SASEGT. Trimming cost V 2 bases and J 6 bases; bases outside gene matches: 2. In nucleotides, the CDR3 is TGTGCCAGCAGTGAAACTAGCGGGGGAAAGACCCAGTACTTC. Translating gives CASSETSGGKTQYF.

The rearrangement links TRBV27 to TRBJ2-6, with a weak D call TRBD1 (6 bases). The ends were cut back, 8 bases at V and 2 bases at J, with 10 bases in the middle. Looked up from germline, CDR1 is MNHEY and CDR2 is SMNVEV (reference sequence). This CDR3 spans 14 amino acids. The chain's CDR3 is CASRSGAGANVLTF. In nucleotides, the CDR3 is TGTGCCAGCCGTTCAGGGGCTGGGGCCAACGTCCTGACTTTC.